This T cell receptor beta chain was profiled in a study of T cell responses to AZD1222 COVID-19 vaccine. Study results and limitations: A rise in Spike-specific TCR breadth and depth followed two AZD1222 doses.

Libraries were prepared by immunoSEQ multiplex PCR; TCRdb keeps only in-frame clonotypes and omits some of them. This sample has 100,000 to 120,000 clones, with approximately 90% found just once. The CDR3 has 15 amino acids. Germline V gene lookup returns CDR1 MNHNY and CDR2 SVGAGI (reference sequence). The V gene lost 2 bases and the J gene lost 3 bases, with 14 bases spanning the gap. In the case of this clone: Its cognate antigen is unknown.

Sequences were derived from peripheral blood, sampled on day 0 of AZD1222 vaccination. This rearrangement joins TRBV6-6 to TRBJ2-7; D is possibly TRBD1 (6 bases). The origin of this receptor is an adult in good health. CDR3 DNA sequence: TGTGCCAGCAGTTACCCCGGGACAACGCTCTACGAGCAGTACTTC. Protein product: CASSYPGTTLYEQYF.